A single sample is the source of the 6 T cell receptor beta chains below, sequenced in a study of T-cell memory formation after mild COVID-19 (dated by TCRdb to the early 2020s). The receptor library was made with 5' RACE. The data were produced on an Illumina NovaSeq 6000. TCRdb ran its own pipeline on the public reads, namely fastp trimming at Q25 and MiXCR clone calling, and kept in-frame beta chains. Here each entry gathers all rows of one CDR3 protein and keeps the most common genes and DNA. The sample contains more than 250,000 distinct CDR3 sequences, around 15% of them found a single time. The ten largest clones take up about 23% of the sample. The sequenced material came from PBMCs or a T cell subset sorted from them (not recorded which). Receptors were obtained from a young man who had mild COVID-19 (a few samples of this study predate the infection). The sample titles of this study are shuffled in the database, so cell type and time point are left out; the donor was told from shared clones.

The chain links TRBV6-1 to TRBJ1-5, with D unclear. The V end was cut by 3 bases, the J end by 2 bases, with 14 bases between. The CDR3 sequence is 16 residues long. The V gene's germline CDR1 is MNHNS and CDR2 SASEGT. CDR3: CASSDPWTYGNQPQHF. DNA for the CDR3: TGTGCCAGCAGTGACCCCTGGACTTATGGCAATCAGCCCCAGCATTTT.

The chain has TRBV28 and TRBJ2-7, with TRBD1 as a possible D gene (5 bases). Germline V CDR1 and CDR2: MDHEN, SYDVKM. Trimming took 4 bases from V and 6 from J, leaving 10 bases between them. This CDR3 is 12 amino acids long. CDR3 residues: CASSWQGGEQYV. In DNA form, the CDR3 reads TGTGCCAGCAGTTGGCAGGGCGGCGAGCAGTACGTC.

In its sample, this clonotype was seen many times. The rearrangement joins TRBV7-9 to TRBJ2-6; D not resolved. V was clipped by 5 bases and J by 0 bases, with 14 bases between them. The CDR3 has 17 residues. CDR1 and CDR2 from the germline V gene are SEHNR and FQNEAQ (reference sequence). The CDR3 nucleotides read TGTGCCAGCAGCCCGATCGGACGGCTCTCTGGGGCCAACGTCCTGACTTTC. This codes for CASSPIGRLSGANVLTF.

CDR3 amino acids: CASSEWGSGDNYGYTF. CDR3 coding DNA: TGTGCCAGCAGTGAATGGGGGTCAGGAGATAACTATGGCTACACCTTC. The chain is built from TRBV25-1 and TRBJ1-2; TRBD1 is a possible D gene (5 bases). This CDR3 has 16 residues. V dropped 1 base and J dropped 1 base, with 13 bases sitting between them. The germline CDR1 and CDR2 sequences are MGHDK and SYGVNS.

The chain uses TRBV7-9 and TRBJ1-1; D remains unclear. This CDR3 is built from 14 residues. CDR1 SEHNR and CDR2 FQNEAQ come from the germline V gene (reference sequence). The ends were cut back, 8 bases at V and 2 bases at J, with 15 bases in the middle. CDR3 amino acids: CASSPRVLNTEAFF. The DNA for the CDR3 is TGTGCCAGCTCCCCGCGGGTCCTCAACACTGAAGCTTTCTTT.

The V and J genes are TRBV11-2 and TRBJ1-6; maybe TRBD1 (6 bases). V shed 5 bases and J shed 4 bases, with 9 bases lying between them. This CDR3 comprises 14 residues. The germline V gene has CDR1 SGHAT and CDR2 FQNNGV. Here the CDR3 DNA reads TGTGCCAGCAGCCCCGGGACATATAATTCACCCCTCCACTTT. Protein sequence: CASSPGTYNSPLHF.